This is a list of T cell receptor beta chains from one sample in a study of cytomegalovirus exposure and HLA in healthy donors. TCRdb's table, derived via immunoSEQ multiplex PCR, lists solely in-frame clones and lacks some. The table shows approximately 100,000 clones, with less than 85% occurring only once. Sequenced material: PBMCs. The origin of the receptors is a man aged 55 to 70 in good health and CMV-seronegative. Each CDR3 is given with its conserved first and last residue. The order of the fields is clone size, J gene, D gene, V gene, CDR3 DNA, CDR3 protein. A D gene is named only where the DNA matches it firmly. The size field is filled for only some rows; it gives once, few, many or a size class.

clone size: once
J gene: TRBJ1-5
D gene: TRBD1
V gene: TRBV7-2
CDR3 DNA: TGTGCCAGCAGCTTCTCAGGGGGTGTCAATCAGCCCCAGCATTTT
CDR3 protein: CASSFSGGVNQPQHF

clone size: -
J gene: TRBJ2-3
D gene: TRBD2
V gene: TRBV7-2
CDR3 DNA: TGTGCCAGCAGCTTATTAGCGGGTCCCCTCAAAGGAGGAGATACGCAGTATTTT
CDR3 protein: CASSLLAGPLKGGDTQYF

clone size: -
J gene: TRBJ1-2
D gene: -
V gene: TRBV28
CDR3 DNA: TGTGCCAGCAGAATGACAGGCTTAGCCCTATATGGCTACACCTTC
CDR3 protein: CASRMTGLALYGYTF

clone size: -
J gene: TRBJ2-3
D gene: TRBD1
V gene: TRBV2
CDR3 DNA: TGTGCCAGTTCCCCTGGGACAGGGTCTCGTACGCAGTATTTT
CDR3 protein: CASSPGTGSRTQYF

clone size: -
J gene: TRBJ1-2
D gene: TRBD1
V gene: TRBV6-5
CDR3 DNA: TGTGCCAGCAGTTACTCCAGGACAGGGGGGGGCTATGGCTACACCTTC
CDR3 protein: CASSYSRTGGGYGYTF

clone size: -
J gene: TRBJ1-6
D gene: TRBD1
V gene: TRBV6-5
CDR3 DNA: TGTGCCAGCAGTTACTCCCGGACAGGGAAAGGGTCACCCCCCCACTTT
CDR3 protein: CASSYSRTGKGSPPHF

clone size: -
J gene: TRBJ1-5
D gene: -
V gene: TRBV4-1
CDR3 DNA: TGCGCCAGCAGCCTTACTGGAAGCCCTGGGGAGCAGCCCCAGCATTTT
CDR3 protein: CASSLTGSPGEQPQHF

clone size: -
J gene: TRBJ1-5
D gene: -
V gene: TRBV5-6
CDR3 DNA: TGTGCCAGCAGCTTTAACCGGGGGCCCCAGCATTTT
CDR3 protein: CASSFNRGPQHF

clone size: -
J gene: TRBJ1-2
D gene: TRBD1
V gene: TRBV7-8
CDR3 DNA: TGTGCCAGCAGCTTAAAGGCAGGGGGAAACTATGGCTACACCTTC
CDR3 protein: CASSLKAGGNYGYTF

clone size: few
J gene: TRBJ2-1
D gene: TRBD2
V gene: TRBV5-1
CDR3 DNA: TGCGCCAGCATGGCTAGCGGGGAGTACAATGAGCAGTTCTTC
CDR3 protein: CASMASGEYNEQFF

clone size: few
J gene: TRBJ2-3
D gene: TRBD2
V gene: TRBV5-1
CDR3 DNA: TGCGCCAGCAGCACCATACTAGCGGGGGCGGGGTTTCAGTATTTT
CDR3 protein: CASSTILAGAGFQYF

clone size: -
J gene: TRBJ2-1
D gene: TRBD2
V gene: TRBV5-1
CDR3 DNA: TGCGCCAGCAGCGTCGAGGGGCGGGGGGGCCAAAATGAGCAGTTCTTC
CDR3 protein: CASSVEGRGGQNEQFF

clone size: -
J gene: TRBJ1-6
D gene: TRBD1
V gene: TRBV4-3
CDR3 DNA: TGCGCCAGCAGCCCACAGGGGACGACCTATAATTCACCCCTCCACTTT
CDR3 protein: CASSPQGTTYNSPLHF

clone size: -
J gene: TRBJ1-1
D gene: -
V gene: TRBV29-1
CDR3 DNA: TGCAGCGTTGGGCGAAATAACAGGGTTACTGAAGCTTTCTTT
CDR3 protein: CSVGRNNRVTEAFF

clone size: -
J gene: TRBJ2-2
D gene: TRBD2
V gene: TRBV4-2
CDR3 DNA: TGTGCCAGCAGCCAAGGAGGGCGGGGGGGCCCCGGGGAGCTGTTTTTT
CDR3 protein: CASSQGGRGGPGELFF

clone size: -
J gene: TRBJ1-1
D gene: -
V gene: TRBV25-1
CDR3 DNA: TGTGCCAGCAAGGGACTGATGAACACTGAAGCTTTCTTT
CDR3 protein: CASKGLMNTEAFF

clone size: -
J gene: TRBJ1-1
D gene: -
V gene: TRBV27
CDR3 DNA: TGTGCCAGCAGTGAGTGGGCAGGGCAAAAGAACACTGAAGCTTTCTTT
CDR3 protein: CASSEWAGQKNTEAFF

clone size: -
J gene: TRBJ2-5
D gene: -
V gene: TRBV9
CDR3 DNA: TGTGCCAGCAGCCCCAGAGGAGGCCGGGTTATTACATTGCCAGAGACCCAGTACTTC
CDR3 protein: CASSPRGGRVITLPETQYF

clone size: -
J gene: TRBJ1-2
D gene: TRBD1
V gene: TRBV29-1
CDR3 DNA: TGCAGCGTGGACGACAGGGGGCTAAACTATGGCTACACCTTC
CDR3 protein: CSVDDRGLNYGYTF

clone size: -
J gene: TRBJ1-4
D gene: TRBD1
V gene: TRBV5-8
CDR3 DNA: TGTGCCAGCAGCCGGGACAGAAATGAAAAACTGTTTTTT
CDR3 protein: CASSRDRNEKLFF

clone size: -
J gene: TRBJ2-1
D gene: -
V gene: TRBV5-1
CDR3 DNA: TGCGCCAGCAAAATAGGAGGACAGCCAGAGCAGTTCTTC
CDR3 protein: CASKIGGQPEQFF

clone size: -
J gene: TRBJ2-3
D gene: TRBD1
V gene: TRBV6-1
CDR3 DNA: TGTGCCAGCAAAAGACAGGGGGCAGGGACAGATACGCAGTATTTT
CDR3 protein: CASKRQGAGTDTQYF

clone size: -
J gene: TRBJ2-1
D gene: TRBD1
V gene: TRBV11-2
CDR3 DNA: TGTGCCAGCAGCTTAGGGGGACAGGGAAATAATGAGCAGTTCTTC
CDR3 protein: CASSLGGQGNNEQFF

clone size: -
J gene: TRBJ1-1
D gene: -
V gene: TRBV5-1
CDR3 DNA: TGCGCCAGCAGCTCCAGTCCAGGCAACACTGAAGCTTTCTTT
CDR3 protein: CASSSSPGNTEAFF

clone size: -
J gene: TRBJ1-5
D gene: TRBD1
V gene: TRBV7-2
CDR3 DNA: TGTGCCAGCAGCTGGGCCTCCGGGACAGGGGATCAGCCCCAGCATTTT
CDR3 protein: CASSWASGTGDQPQHF

clone size: -
J gene: TRBJ1-2
D gene: -
V gene: TRBV7-2
CDR3 DNA: TGTGCCAGCAGCCAGGACAGAAACTATGGCTACACCTTC
CDR3 protein: CASSQDRNYGYTF

clone size: -
J gene: TRBJ2-1
D gene: -
V gene: TRBV9
CDR3 DNA: TGTGCCAGCAGCGTAGTGGGGGCTAGTGAGCAGTTCTTC
CDR3 protein: CASSVVGASEQFF

clone size: -
J gene: TRBJ2-7
D gene: -
V gene: TRBV7-9
CDR3 DNA: TGTTCCAGCAGCAACGACAGTGGGGAGCAGTACTTC
CDR3 protein: CSSSNDSGEQYF

clone size: -
J gene: TRBJ2-5
D gene: TRBD2
V gene: TRBV9
CDR3 DNA: TGTGCCAGCAGCGTAGGAAGCGGGGGGGCCGGCGAGACCCAGTACTTC
CDR3 protein: CASSVGSGGAGETQYF